This TCR beta chain was obtained from a study of T cell responses to AZD1222 COVID-19 vaccine. Findings of the study overall: Among those given AZD1222, only five to seven were seropositive at baseline.

The CDR3 runs 13 residues. The V end lost 5 bases, the J end lost 3 bases, and 6 bases lay between the germline ends. A word on this clone: Antigen: not known.

Profiling relied on immunoSEQ multiplex PCR, and the TCRdb table lists in-frame clones only, not all of them. The sample lists about 86,000 clones, approximately 89% occurring once. The TCR sequence derives from an adult in good health. Sequenced material: peripheral blood, taken on day 0 of AZD1222 vaccination. The rearrangement uses TRBV5-3 and TRBJ2-6, with D possibly TRBD1 on 5 matching bases. TRBV5-3 belongs to the ORF category, with a function that is uncertain. In DNA form, the CDR3 reads TGTGCCAGAAGACAGGTTGGGGCCAACGTCCTGACTTTC. It encodes CARRQVGANVLTF.